This TCR beta chain was found in a study of long-term antiretroviral therapy in people with HIV. Points from the study as a whole: Repertoire composition at all time points was dominated by clones that had expanded before ART.

V trimming: 5 bases; J trimming: 8 bases; junction bases outside the gene matches: 11. CDR3 size: 15 residues. Germline CDR1 and CDR2: ENHRY and SYGVKD. Every one of the participants with HIV received treatment in the United States. Concerning this clone itself: The antigen is undetermined.

This was the immunoSEQ v3.0 assay at survey level. Measured with immunoSEQ multiplex PCR; TCRdb has only the in-frame clones, and not every one. This table has about 18,000 clones, 90% to 95% appearing once. The chain is built from TRBV10-3 and TRBJ1-2, with 10 bases aligning to TRBD1. Here the sequenced sample was unsorted PBMCs, taken 3 years after starting antiretroviral therapy. The source of this sequence is a middle-aged man with HIV. The CDR3 spells CAISFSGTGEGGYTF. The CDR3 nucleotides read TGTGCCATCAGTTTTTCCGGGACAGGGGAAGGGGGCTACACCTTC.